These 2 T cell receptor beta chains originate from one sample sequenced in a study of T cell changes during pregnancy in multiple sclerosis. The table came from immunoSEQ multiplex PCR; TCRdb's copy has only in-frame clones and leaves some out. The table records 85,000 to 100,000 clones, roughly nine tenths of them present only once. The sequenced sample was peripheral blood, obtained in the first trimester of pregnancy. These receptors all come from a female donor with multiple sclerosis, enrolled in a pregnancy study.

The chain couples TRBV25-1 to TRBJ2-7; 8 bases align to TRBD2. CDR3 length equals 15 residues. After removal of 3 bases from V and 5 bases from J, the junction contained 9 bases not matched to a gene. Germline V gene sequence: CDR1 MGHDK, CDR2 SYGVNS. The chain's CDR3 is CASSDGAGGIDEQYF. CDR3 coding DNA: TGTGCCAGCAGTGATGGGGCGGGGGGTATAGACGAGCAGTACTTC.

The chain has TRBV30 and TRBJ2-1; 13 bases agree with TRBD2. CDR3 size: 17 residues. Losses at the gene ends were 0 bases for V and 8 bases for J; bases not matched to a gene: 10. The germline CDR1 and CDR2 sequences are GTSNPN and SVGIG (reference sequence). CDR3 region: CAWSVLFWTSGSHEQFF. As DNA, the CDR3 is TGTGCCTGGAGTGTACTCTTTTGGACTAGCGGGAGCCATGAGCAGTTCTTC.